This is a list of T cell receptor beta chains from one sample in a study of blood T cells in healthy people across ages. TCRdb itself ran the 5' RACE reads through MiXCR, one entry per CDR3 protein. The repertoire holds 700,000 or so distinct CDR3 sequences, with around 38% as singletons. The sample was blood. The receptors shown here come from an elderly man in good health. The CDR3 runs from the conserved cysteine through the conserved F or W. The order of the fields is V gene, J gene, D gene, clone size, CDR3 DNA, CDR3 protein. The D gene is left open where the match is weak. Clone size is not always given. Where it is, it says once, few, many or a class for expanded clones.

v_call: TRBV20-1
j_call: TRBJ1-1
d_call: NA
clone_size: NA
cdr3_nt: TGCAGTGCTAGTCCATCGGGGGTTTCAGGCACTGAAGCTTTCTTT
cdr3_aa: CSASPSGVSGTEAFF

v_call: TRBV2
j_call: TRBJ2-1
d_call: NA
clone_size: many
cdr3_nt: TGTGCCAGCAATCGGCGAAACAATGAGCAGTTCTTC
cdr3_aa: CASNRRNNEQFF

v_call: TRBV5-1
j_call: TRBJ2-3
d_call: NA
clone_size: many
cdr3_nt: TGCGCCAGCGGCCGTGGAAGCACAGATACGCAGTATTTT
cdr3_aa: CASGRGSTDTQYF

v_call: TRBV27
j_call: TRBJ2-1
d_call: TRBD2
clone_size: NA
cdr3_nt: TGTGCCAGCACCTCCCTAGCGGGGCCCTACAATGAGCAGTTCTTC
cdr3_aa: CASTSLAGPYNEQFF

v_call: TRBV27
j_call: TRBJ1-2
d_call: NA
clone_size: few
cdr3_nt: TGTGCCAGCAGTTCCCGACCTCTCTATGGCTACACCTTC
cdr3_aa: CASSSRPLYGYTF

v_call: TRBV5-6
j_call: TRBJ2-3
d_call: TRBD1
clone_size: NA
cdr3_nt: TGTGCCAGCACGGGACAGCCCACAGATACGCAGTATTTT
cdr3_aa: CASTGQPTDTQYF

v_call: TRBV4-3
j_call: TRBJ2-7
d_call: TRBD1
clone_size: few
cdr3_nt: TGCGCCAGCAGCAAGGGACAGGGAGACTACGAGCAGTACTTC
cdr3_aa: CASSKGQGDYEQYF

v_call: TRBV6-5
j_call: TRBJ1-4
d_call: TRBD1
clone_size: NA
cdr3_nt: TGTGCCAGCAAAAGACGGACAGGGGGGGATGAAAAACTGTTTTTT
cdr3_aa: CASKRRTGGDEKLFF

v_call: TRBV25-1
j_call: TRBJ1-2
d_call: NA
clone_size: few
cdr3_nt: TGTGCCAGCAGTGAATACTCCAGGGTGGAGGAAGGCTACACCTTC
cdr3_aa: CASSEYSRVEEGYTF

v_call: TRBV4-2
j_call: TRBJ1-1
d_call: TRBD1
clone_size: NA
cdr3_nt: TGTGCCAGCAGCCCTGGTCCCGGGACAGGGGCGAACACTGAAGCTTTCTTT
cdr3_aa: CASSPGPGTGANTEAFF

v_call: TRBV6-6
j_call: TRBJ2-3
d_call: NA
clone_size: NA
cdr3_nt: TGTGCCAGCAGTACTTTGGATACGCAGTATTTT
cdr3_aa: CASSTLDTQYF

v_call: TRBV7-2
j_call: TRBJ1-5
d_call: TRBD1
clone_size: once
cdr3_nt: TGTGCCAGCAGCCCACAGGGGGCAGGGAATCAGCCCCAGCATTTT
cdr3_aa: CASSPQGAGNQPQHF

v_call: TRBV7-9
j_call: TRBJ2-7
d_call: NA
clone_size: NA
cdr3_nt: TGTGCCAGCACCTTGAGGGGGGGAAACAATGAGCAGTACTTC
cdr3_aa: CASTLRGGNNEQYF

v_call: TRBV6-5
j_call: TRBJ2-7
d_call: TRBD1
clone_size: NA
cdr3_nt: TGTGCCTGCAGAGTCCTCCGGGACAGGGCTAAGGACGAGCAGTACTTC
cdr3_aa: CACRVLRDRAKDEQYF

v_call: TRBV29-1
j_call: TRBJ2-1
d_call: NA
clone_size: medium-sized
cdr3_nt: TGCAGCGTCTCGACACGAACCTACAATGAGCAGTTCTTC
cdr3_aa: CSVSTRTYNEQFF

v_call: TRBV14
j_call: TRBJ2-5
d_call: NA
clone_size: NA
cdr3_nt: TGTGCCAGCAGCCAACCGGGCCGAGGAGGGCAGACCCAGTACTTC
cdr3_aa: CASSQPGRGGQTQYF

v_call: TRBV15
j_call: TRBJ1-2
d_call: NA
clone_size: few
cdr3_nt: TGTGCCACCAGCACAGACAGAGGCTATGGCTACACCTTC
cdr3_aa: CATSTDRGYGYTF

v_call: TRBV6-1
j_call: TRBJ2-7
d_call: NA
clone_size: few
cdr3_nt: TGTGCCAGCAGGGAAGGGGTGGGCTACGAGCAGTACTTC
cdr3_aa: CASREGVGYEQYF

v_call: TRBV20-1
j_call: TRBJ2-3
d_call: TRBD1
clone_size: NA
cdr3_nt: TGCAGTGCTTGCACCAGCCCGACAGGGAAAACAGATACGCAGTATTTT
cdr3_aa: CSACTSPTGKTDTQYF

v_call: TRBV6-2/TRBV6-3
j_call: TRBJ2-3
d_call: NA
clone_size: NA
cdr3_nt: TGTACCAGCACCCGGCGACCGACTCGAGGAGATACGCAGTATTTT
cdr3_aa: CTSTRRPTRGDTQYF

v_call: TRBV9
j_call: TRBJ2-7
d_call: TRBD1
clone_size: NA
cdr3_nt: TGTGCCAGCAGCGTAGTTCGTCCAGGGGGTGACAATGAGCAGTACTTC
cdr3_aa: CASSVVRPGGDNEQYF

v_call: TRBV28
j_call: TRBJ1-2
d_call: NA
clone_size: many
cdr3_nt: TGTGCCAGCAGTGCAGGGACCAGCCGAAGCTACACCTTC
cdr3_aa: CASSAGTSRSYTF

v_call: TRBV30
j_call: TRBJ1-2
d_call: TRBD1
clone_size: few
cdr3_nt: TGTGCCTGGGAGCTTTCGGACAGGAACTATGGCTACACCTTC
cdr3_aa: CAWELSDRNYGYTF

v_call: TRBV5-1
j_call: TRBJ2-3
d_call: TRBD1
clone_size: NA
cdr3_nt: TGCGCCAGCAGCCCCGGCGCAGGGGGCGCGACAGATACGCAGTATTTT
cdr3_aa: CASSPGAGGATDTQYF

v_call: TRBV7-8
j_call: TRBJ2-7
d_call: NA
clone_size: NA
cdr3_nt: TGTGCCAGCAGCCAGGGACCACTCTACGAGCAGTACTTC
cdr3_aa: CASSQGPLYEQYF